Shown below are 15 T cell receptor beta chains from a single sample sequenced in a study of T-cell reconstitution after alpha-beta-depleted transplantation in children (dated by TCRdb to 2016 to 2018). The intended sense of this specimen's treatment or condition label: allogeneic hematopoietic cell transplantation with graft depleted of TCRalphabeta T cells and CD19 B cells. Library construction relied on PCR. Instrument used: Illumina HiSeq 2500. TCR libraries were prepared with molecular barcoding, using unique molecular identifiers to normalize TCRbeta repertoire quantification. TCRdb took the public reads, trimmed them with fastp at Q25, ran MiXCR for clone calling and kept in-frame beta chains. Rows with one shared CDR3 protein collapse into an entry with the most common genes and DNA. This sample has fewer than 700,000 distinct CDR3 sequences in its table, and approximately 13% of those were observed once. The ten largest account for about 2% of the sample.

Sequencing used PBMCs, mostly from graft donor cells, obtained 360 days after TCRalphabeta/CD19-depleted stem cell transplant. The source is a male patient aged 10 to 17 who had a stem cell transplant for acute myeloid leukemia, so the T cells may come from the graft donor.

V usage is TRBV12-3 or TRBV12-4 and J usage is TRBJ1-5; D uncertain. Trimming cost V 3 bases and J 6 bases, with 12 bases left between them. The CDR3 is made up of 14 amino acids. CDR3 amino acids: CASSFLRDTQPQHF. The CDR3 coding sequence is TGTGCCAGCAGTTTCCTAAGGGATACTCAGCCCCAGCATTTT.

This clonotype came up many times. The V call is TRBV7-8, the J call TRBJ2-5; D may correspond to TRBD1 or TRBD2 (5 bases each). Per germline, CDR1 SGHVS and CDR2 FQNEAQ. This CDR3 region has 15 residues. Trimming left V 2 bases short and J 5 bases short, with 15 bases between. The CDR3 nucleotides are TGTGCCAGCAGCTTATGGTTGTGGGGGTACGAGACCCAGTACTTC. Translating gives CASSLWLWGYETQYF.

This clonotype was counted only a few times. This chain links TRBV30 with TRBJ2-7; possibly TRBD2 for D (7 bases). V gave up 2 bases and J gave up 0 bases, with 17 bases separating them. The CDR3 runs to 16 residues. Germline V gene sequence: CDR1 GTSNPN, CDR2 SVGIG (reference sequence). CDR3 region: CAWSPGGRRSSYEQYF. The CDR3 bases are TGTGCCTGGAGTCCCGGGGGGCGGAGGAGCTCCTACGAGCAGTACTTC.

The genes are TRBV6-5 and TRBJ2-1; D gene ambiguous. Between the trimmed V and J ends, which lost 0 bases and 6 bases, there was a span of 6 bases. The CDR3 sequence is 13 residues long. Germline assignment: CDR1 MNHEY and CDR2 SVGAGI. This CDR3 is CASSYSNVNEQFF. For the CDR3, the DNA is TGTGCCAGCAGTTACTCGAACGTCAATGAGCAGTTCTTC.

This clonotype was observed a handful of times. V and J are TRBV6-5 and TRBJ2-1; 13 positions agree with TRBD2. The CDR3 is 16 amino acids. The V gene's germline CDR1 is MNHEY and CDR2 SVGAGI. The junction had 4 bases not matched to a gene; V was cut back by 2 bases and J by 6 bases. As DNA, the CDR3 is TGTGCCAGCAGTTACCCGAGACTAGCGGGAGGCAATGAGCAGTTCTTC. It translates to CASSYPRLAGGNEQFF.

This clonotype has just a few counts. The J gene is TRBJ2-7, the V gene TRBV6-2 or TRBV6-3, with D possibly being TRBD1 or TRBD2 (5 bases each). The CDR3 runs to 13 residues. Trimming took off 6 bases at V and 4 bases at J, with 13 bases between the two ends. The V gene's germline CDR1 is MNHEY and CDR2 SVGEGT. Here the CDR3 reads CASSRDHAYEQYF. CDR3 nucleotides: TGTGCCAGCAGCCGGGACCATGCTTACGAGCAGTACTTC.

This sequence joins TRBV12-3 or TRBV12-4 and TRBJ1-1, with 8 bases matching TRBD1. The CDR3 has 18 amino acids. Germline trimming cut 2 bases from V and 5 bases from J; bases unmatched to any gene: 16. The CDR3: CASSLNGPDRGAWTEAFF. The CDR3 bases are TGTGCCAGCAGTTTAAACGGCCCTGACAGGGGTGCGTGGACTGAAGCTTTCTTT.

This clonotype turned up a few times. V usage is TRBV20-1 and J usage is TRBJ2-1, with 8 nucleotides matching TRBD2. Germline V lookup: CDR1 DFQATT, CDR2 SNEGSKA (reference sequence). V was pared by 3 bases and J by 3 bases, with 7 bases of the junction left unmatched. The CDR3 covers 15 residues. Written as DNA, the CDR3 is TGCAGTGCTAGCCCGGGACTAGTTAACTACAATGAGCAGTTCTTC. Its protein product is CSASPGLVNYNEQFF.

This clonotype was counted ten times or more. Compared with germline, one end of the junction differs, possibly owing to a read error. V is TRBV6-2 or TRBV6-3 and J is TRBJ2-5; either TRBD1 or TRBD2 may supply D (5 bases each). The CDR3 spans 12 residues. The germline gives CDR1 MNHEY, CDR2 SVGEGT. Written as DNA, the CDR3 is TGTGCCAGCAGTGGGGACCAGGAGACCCAGTACTTC. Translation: CASSGDQETQYF.

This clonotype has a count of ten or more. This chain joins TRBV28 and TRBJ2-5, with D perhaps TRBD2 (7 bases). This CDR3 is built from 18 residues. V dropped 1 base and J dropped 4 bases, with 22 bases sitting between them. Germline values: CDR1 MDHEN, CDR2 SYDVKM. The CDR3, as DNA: TGTGCCAGCAGTTTATATCGTCTTGTCGGGGGGCGCCTAGAGACCCAGTACTTC. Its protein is CASSLYRLVGGRLETQYF. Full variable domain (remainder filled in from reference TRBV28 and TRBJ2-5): DVKVTQSSRYLVKRTGEKVFLECVQDMDHENMFWYRQDPGLGLRLIYFSYDVKMKEKGDIPEGYSVSREKKERFSLILESASTNQTSMYLCASSLYRLVGGRLETQYFGPGTRLLVL.

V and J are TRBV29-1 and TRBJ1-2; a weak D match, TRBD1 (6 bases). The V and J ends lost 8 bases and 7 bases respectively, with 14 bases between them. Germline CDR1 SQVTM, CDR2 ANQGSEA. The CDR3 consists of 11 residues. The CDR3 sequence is CSSPGEGGYTF. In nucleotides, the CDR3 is TGCAGCTCTCCAGGGGAAGGTGGCTACACCTTC.

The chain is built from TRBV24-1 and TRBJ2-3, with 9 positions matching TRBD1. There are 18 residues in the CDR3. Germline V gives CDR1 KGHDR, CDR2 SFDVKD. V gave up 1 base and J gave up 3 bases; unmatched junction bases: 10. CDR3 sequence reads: CATSDFPVGQGLTDTQYF. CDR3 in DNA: TGTGCCACCAGTGATTTCCCCGTAGGACAGGGGCTTACAGATACGCAGTATTTT.

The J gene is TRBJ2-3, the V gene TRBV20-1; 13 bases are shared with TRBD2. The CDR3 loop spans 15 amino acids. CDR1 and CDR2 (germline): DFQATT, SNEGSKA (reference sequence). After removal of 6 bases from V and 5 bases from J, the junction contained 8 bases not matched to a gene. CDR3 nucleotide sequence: TGCAGTGCAGACGTGACTAGCGGGGGGCGAGATACGCAGTATTTT. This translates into CSADVTSGGRDTQYF.

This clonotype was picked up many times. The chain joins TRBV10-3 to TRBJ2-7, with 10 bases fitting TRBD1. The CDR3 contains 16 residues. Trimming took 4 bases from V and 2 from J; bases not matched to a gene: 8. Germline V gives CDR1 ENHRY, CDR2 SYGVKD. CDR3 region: CAISGARTGGTYEQYF. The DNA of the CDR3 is TGTGCCATCAGTGGGGCACGGACAGGGGGGACCTACGAGCAGTACTTC.

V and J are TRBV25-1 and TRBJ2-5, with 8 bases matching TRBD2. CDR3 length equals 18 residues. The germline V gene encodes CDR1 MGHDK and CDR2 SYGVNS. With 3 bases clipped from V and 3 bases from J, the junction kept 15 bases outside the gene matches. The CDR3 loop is CASSDPRTSSSRKETQYF. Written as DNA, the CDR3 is TGTGCCAGCAGTGACCCTAGGACTAGCTCCTCCCGCAAAGAGACCCAGTACTTC.